This TCR beta chain was retrieved from a study of T-cell memory formation after mild COVID-19. MiXCR, run by TCRdb on the 5' RACE reads, gives a single entry per CDR3 protein. Of about 240,000 distinct CDR3 sequences detected, more than 8% appear once; the ten largest clones hold around 21%. A word on this clonotype: Its cognate antigen is unknown.

Regarding the study as a whole: There was no confirmation that second-wave clones peaking on day 37 were SARS-CoV-2 specific. For contracting clones, CD4+ ones sat mainly in CM and EM, CD8+ in EMRA. In pre-infection memory, a portion of responding clones appeared, which suggested that cross-reactive memory joined.

The CDR3 is 15 amino acids. CDR1 and CDR2 from the germline V gene are SGDLS and YYNGEE. Losses at the gene ends were 2 bases for V and 1 base for J; bases not matched to a gene: 2. Sequenced material: PBMCs or a T cell subset sorted from them (not recorded which). The TCR originated in a man younger than 35 who had mild COVID-19 (a few samples of this study predate the infection). Cell type and time point are not known. This rearrangement joins TRBV9 to TRBJ2-3; 9 nucleotides match TRBD1. CDR3 coding DNA: TGTGCCAGCAGCGTTTGGACAGGGGGCACAGATACGCAGTATTTT. Translating gives CASSVWTGGTDTQYF.